The 28 T cell receptor beta chains presented below share a single source sample, sequenced in a study of CD8 T cells in ankylosing spondylitis. TCRdb itself ran the 5' RACE reads through MiXCR, one entry per CDR3 protein. The sample lists roughly 170,000 distinct CDR3 sequences, just over 9.5% occurring once. Sequencing was done on a sample of blood, either unsorted or a sorted T cell fraction (not recorded which). Every receptor here comes from a female donor with ankylosing spondylitis or in good health (not recorded which).

The V call is TRBV19, the J call TRBJ2-2; the D gene could be TRBD1 or TRBD2 (5 bases each). CDR1 and CDR2 from the germline V gene are LNHDA and SQIVND (reference sequence). The germline V and J ends were trimmed by 3 bases and 1 base, with 6 bases remaining between them. The length of the CDR3 is 14 residues. The CDR3 loop is CASSIGGNTGELFF. The DNA of the CDR3 is TGTGCCAGTAGTATTGGGGGGAACACCGGGGAGCTGTTTTTT.

Many counts were recorded for this clonotype. The chain joins TRBV28 to TRBJ2-1; TRBD2 agrees at 8 bases. Germline lookup yields CDR1 MDHEN and CDR2 SYDVKM. The CDR3 totals 15 residues. V trimming: 7 bases; J trimming: 6 bases; junction bases outside the gene matches: 11. CDR3 loop: CASIFRAGAFNEQFF. In DNA, the CDR3 is TGTGCCAGCATTTTTAGAGCGGGAGCCTTCAATGAGCAGTTCTTC. Drawing the rest from reference TRBV28 and TRBJ2-1, the complete variable domain is DVKVTQSSRYLVKRTGEKVFLECVQDMDHENMFWYRQDPGLGLRLIYFSYDVKMKEKGDIPEGYSVSREKKERFSLILESASTNQTSMYLCASIFRAGAFNEQFFGPGTRLTVL.

This clonotype was seen more than once but under ten times. V gene TRBV29-1 combines with J gene TRBJ2-2; D gene unclear. The CDR3 extends over 11 amino acids. The germline V gene has CDR1 SQVTM and CDR2 ANQGSEA. The V gene lost 6 bases and the J gene lost 5 bases, with 7 bases spanning the gap. CDR3 DNA: TGCAGCGTGGCGTTGACCGGGGAGCTGTTTTTT. This sequence encodes CSVALTGELFF.

This clonotype was seen repeatedly, ten times or more. The chain recombines TRBV11-2 with TRBJ1-1; D possibly corresponds to TRBD1 (6 bases). The CDR3 is made up of 16 amino acids. Trimming took 0 bases from V and 1 from J, leaving 12 bases between them. Germline CDR1 SGHAT, CDR2 FQNNGV. CDR3 protein: CASSLDLGGGNTEAFF. CDR3 coding DNA: TGTGCCAGCAGCTTAGATCTGGGAGGGGGGAACACTGAAGCTTTCTTT.

This clonotype was observed many times. The chain joins TRBV9 to TRBJ2-3; D may be TRBD2 (6 bases). This CDR3 spans 16 amino acids. Trimming shortened V by 0 bases and J by 2 bases, and 13 bases separated the two germline ends. Germline CDR1 is SGDLS and CDR2 is YYNGEE. CDR3 region: CASSVESAGPTDTQYF. In nucleotides, the CDR3 is TGTGCCAGCAGCGTAGAGTCGGCGGGACCCACAGATACGCAGTATTTT.

There are many counts of this clonotype. The J gene is TRBJ2-7, the V gene TRBV6-5; a weak D match, TRBD1 (5 bases). Germline values: CDR1 MNHEY, CDR2 SVGAGI. This CDR3 has 16 residues. Trimming shortened V by 2 bases and J by 4 bases, and 18 bases separated the two germline ends. This CDR3 is CASSYKGLDPLYEQYF. The DNA of the CDR3 is TGTGCCAGCAGTTACAAGGGGCTAGACCCCTTGTACGAGCAGTACTTC.

This clonotype was detected many times. This chain links TRBV6-5 with TRBJ2-2, with 12 bases identical to TRBD2. Unmatched junction bases numbered 6, after V lost 0 bases and J lost 4 bases. Germline V lookup: CDR1 MNHEY, CDR2 SVGAGI. This CDR3 spans 18 amino acids. The chain's CDR3 is CASSYSLLAGGATGELFF. The CDR3 nucleotides are TGTGCCAGCAGTTACTCCCTTCTAGCGGGAGGGGCCACCGGGGAGCTGTTTTTT.

The V gene is TRBV27, the J gene TRBJ2-7; D is possibly TRBD2 (6 bases). Germline V gene lookup returns CDR1 MNHEY and CDR2 SMNVEV (reference sequence). Trimming stripped 2 bases from V and 5 bases from J, with 7 bases between. The CDR3 sequence is 12 residues long. The CDR3 DNA reads TGTGCCAGCAGTTTAGGGAGGAACGAGCAGTACTTC. It encodes CASSLGRNEQYF.

The genes are TRBV21-1 and TRBJ2-4; the table names TRBD1, a call not compared with the DNA. TRBV21-1 is shown as a pseudogene. This CDR3 region has 9 residues. The DNA of the CDR3 is TGTGCCAACCCAGGGCAAGGATCCTTC. Translation: CANPGQGSF.

This clonotype showed up just a few times. The CDR3 region is CSARVRGSSYNEQFF. As DNA, the CDR3 is TGCAGTGCTAGAGTCCGGGGGTCCTCCTACAATGAGCAGTTCTTC. The rearrangement joins TRBV20-1 to TRBJ2-1; D may be TRBD2 (6 bases). Trimming removed 1 base from V and 0 bases from J, with 10 bases in between. Germline lookup yields CDR1 DFQATT and CDR2 SNEGSKA (reference sequence). CDR3 length: 15 residues.

This clonotype appeared a few times. This rearrangement joins TRBV20-1 to TRBJ2-1; a weak D match, TRBD2 (5 bases). Germline values: CDR1 DFQATT, CDR2 SNEGSKA (reference sequence). This CDR3 spans 13 amino acids. V lost 3 bases, J lost 6 bases, and 12 bases lay in between. This CDR3 reads CSASSLASNEQFF. The CDR3 region has the DNA TGCAGTGCTAGCAGTCTAGCAAGCAATGAGCAGTTCTTC.

This clonotype was seen many times. V gene TRBV25-1 combines with J gene TRBJ1-1; 7 bases line up with TRBD1. Trimming removed 4 bases from V and 4 bases from J; junction bases left unmatched: 3. This CDR3 contains 13 residues. CDR1 and CDR2 (germline): MGHDK, SYGVNS. The CDR3: CASSAGGGTEAFF. CDR3 sequence (DNA): TGTGCCAGCAGTGCAGGGGGTGGCACTGAAGCTTTCTTT.

This sequence joins TRBV3-1 and TRBJ2-7, with D perhaps TRBD2 (5 bases). Trimming stripped 0 bases from V and 0 bases from J, with 6 bases between. CDR3 length equals 14 residues. Germline V gene sequence: CDR1 LGHDT, CDR2 YNNKEL (reference sequence). The CDR3 region has the DNA TGTGCCAGCAGCCAAGATGACTACTCCTACGAGCAGTACTTC. It codes for CASSQDDYSYEQYF.

The rearrangement uses TRBV2 and TRBJ2-1, with D hard to call. The germline V and J ends were trimmed by 4 bases and 4 bases, with 14 bases remaining between them. Looked up from germline, CDR1 is SNHLY and CDR2 is FYNNEI. The CDR3 extends over 15 amino acids. The CDR3 is CASSASTVAYNEQFF. The CDR3 DNA sequence: TGTGCCAGCAGTGCAAGCACGGTGGCATACAATGAGCAGTTCTTC.

The gene calls are TRBV7-2 and TRBJ2-7; no firm D call. The CDR3 consists of 14 residues. Trimming cost V 3 bases and J 2 bases, with 11 bases left between them. Germline V CDR1 and CDR2: SGHTA, FQGNSA. The CDR3 sequence is CASSFAHRAYEQYF. The CDR3 DNA is TGTGCCAGCAGCTTTGCACACAGAGCCTACGAGCAGTACTTC.

This clonotype appeared many times. V gene TRBV5-1 combines with J gene TRBJ2-4; D gene ambiguous. This CDR3 is built from 14 residues. Germline assignment: CDR1 SGHRS and CDR2 YFSETQ. The ends were cut back, 2 bases at V and 8 bases at J, with 14 bases in the middle. CDR3 amino acids: CASSFRENGDIQYF. The CDR3 DNA is TGCGCCAGCAGCTTCCGAGAGAATGGGGACATTCAGTACTTC.

This clonotype was counted between two and nine times. The genes are TRBV2 and TRBJ2-2; tentative D call: TRBD1 (6 bases). Trimming took 3 bases from V and 4 from J, leaving 9 bases between them. Germline V gene sequence: CDR1 SNHLY, CDR2 FYNNEI. The length of the CDR3 is 14 residues. CDR3 amino acids: CASSDLRGTGELFF. DNA of the CDR3: TGTGCCAGCAGTGACCTCAGGGGCACCGGGGAGCTGTTTTTT.

The sample holds a few counts of this clonotype. This CDR3 reads CASSGVLEQYF. The CDR3 DNA is TGTGCCAGCAGCGGGGTCCTGGAGCAGTACTTC. This sequence joins TRBV7-9 and TRBJ2-7; D ambiguous. Germline lookup yields CDR1 SEHNR and CDR2 FQNEAQ (reference sequence). The CDR3 has 11 residues. Deletions cut 5 bases from V and 7 bases from J, with 9 bases between.

This clonotype was picked up many times. The chain uses TRBV3-1 and TRBJ2-4, with D perhaps given as TRBD1 or TRBD2 (5 bases each). Trimming removed 0 bases from V and 12 bases from J, with 12 bases in between. There are 13 residues in the CDR3. Germline CDR1 LGHDT, CDR2 YNNKEL (reference sequence). The CDR3 spells CASSQESVGDQYF. For the CDR3, the DNA is TGTGCCAGCAGCCAAGAATCGGTGGGGGATCAGTACTTC.

This clonotype has ten or more counts. The CDR3 spells CASSLRQGAYEQYF. Written as DNA, the CDR3 is TGTGCCAGCAGCTTAAGGCAGGGGGCTTACGAGCAGTACTTC. V usage is TRBV7-6 and J usage is TRBJ2-7; 8 bases match TRBD1. Trimming at V came to 2 bases and at J to 4 bases, leaving 4 bases not matched to a gene. CDR3 length equals 14 residues. Germline CDR1 is SGHVS and CDR2 is FNYEAQ.

This clonotype was recorded a few times. This chain connects TRBV30 to TRBJ1-5; D remains unclear. Germline-derived CDR1 and CDR2 are GTSNPN and SVGIG (reference sequence). Trimming removed 2 bases at V and 3 bases at J, with 11 bases between. This CDR3 has 14 amino acids. The CDR3 DNA reads as TGTGCCTGGAGTTCGGGCCAGACCAATCAGCCCCAGCATTTT. Protein: CAWSSGQTNQPQHF.

This clonotype has ten or more counts. The chain joins TRBV12-3 or TRBV12-4 to TRBJ2-1, with a possible D match to TRBD2 (5 bases). Trimming shortened V by 3 bases and J by 15 bases, and 18 bases separated the two germline ends. This CDR3 is 13 amino acids long. CDR3 DNA sequence: TGTGCCAGCAGTTTTGTCATGTCCGGGGAACGGTTCTTC. This codes for CASSFVMSGERFF.

V usage is TRBV30 and J usage is TRBJ2-5, with D perhaps matching TRBD1 (5 bases). Germline V gives CDR1 GTSNPN, CDR2 SVGIG (reference sequence). V lost 5 bases, J lost 0 bases, and 10 bases lay in between. The CDR3 runs 13 residues. In nucleotides, the CDR3 is TGTGCCTGGGACACAGGACACCAAGAGACCCAGTACTTC. Translating gives CAWDTGHQETQYF. Supplemented by reference TRBV30 and TRBJ2-5, the full variable domain reads SQTIHQWPATLVQPVGSPLSLECTVEGTSNPNLYWYRQAAGRGLQLLFYSVGIGQISSEVPQNLSASRPQDRQFILSSKKLLLSDSGFYLCAWDTGHQETQYFGPGTRLLVL.

Regarding this clonotype: One junction end disagrees with the germline gene, perhaps due to a read error. The genes are TRBV5-5 and TRBJ2-7, with D perhaps matching TRBD1 (6 bases). Germline V gives CDR1 SGHKS, CDR2 YYEKEE (reference sequence). The CDR3 sequence is 16 residues long. CDR3 sequence: CASSAEPQGTIYQQYF. The CDR3 region has the DNA TGTGCCAGCAGCGCCGAGCCACAGGGAACCATCTACCAGCAGTACTTC.

The gene calls are TRBV6-2 or TRBV6-3 and TRBJ1-1; D is uncertain. This CDR3 is built from 13 residues. CDR1 MNHEY and CDR2 SVGEGT come from the germline V gene. Between the trimmed V and J ends, which lost 2 bases and 5 bases, there was a span of 9 bases. This CDR3 reads CASSYKGGTEAFF. The CDR3 coding sequence is TGTGCCAGCAGTTACAAGGGTGGGACTGAAGCTTTCTTT.

V is TRBV28 and J is TRBJ2-2; D is ambiguous. With 6 bases removed from V and 6 bases from J, the gap between germline ends came to 8 bases. This CDR3 contains 12 residues. Germline values: CDR1 MDHEN, CDR2 SYDVKM. CDR3 protein: CASSYESGELFF. Written as DNA, the CDR3 is TGTGCCAGCAGCTACGAATCCGGGGAGCTGTTTTTT. Supplemented by reference TRBV28 and TRBJ2-2, the full variable domain reads DVKVTQSSRYLVKRTGEKVFLECVQDMDHENMFWYRQDPGLGLRLIYFSYDVKMKEKGDIPEGYSVSREKKERFSLILESASTNQTSMYLCASSYESGELFFGEGSRLTVL.

This clonotype was counted ten times or more. The genes are TRBV5-1 and TRBJ2-7, with a possible D match to TRBD2 (5 bases). CDR1 is SGHRS, CDR2 YFSETQ, per germline. Trimming left V 0 bases short and J 6 bases short, with 10 bases between. The CDR3 runs 13 residues. Here the CDR3 DNA reads TGCGCCAGCAGCTTGGTACTAGAAAGCGAGCAGTACTTC. It encodes CASSLVLESEQYF.

The CDR3 sequence is CASSFGSPRTRDAKNIQYF. The CDR3 DNA follows: TGTGCCAGCAGTTTCGGGTCCCCCCGAACTAGGGATGCCAAAAACATTCAGTACTTC. The V call is TRBV12-3 or TRBV12-4, the J call TRBJ2-4; tentatively, D is TRBD2 (5 bases). V lost 3 bases and J lost 1, with 22 bases in between. The CDR3 has 19 residues.